Shown below are 21 T cell receptor beta chains from a single sample sequenced in a study of T cell responses to AZD1222 COVID-19 vaccine. Profiling relied on immunoSEQ multiplex PCR, and the TCRdb table lists in-frame clones only, not all of them. The table has approximately 110,000 clones, 87% seen once; the top ten hold roughly 5%. Source: peripheral blood, taken on day 0 of AZD1222 vaccination. The receptors stem from an adult in good health.

This CDR3 is CATTILRGDTFF. The CDR3 nucleotides are TGTGCCACCACCATCTTACGGGGTGATACTTTCTTT. The chain recombines TRBV28 with TRBJ1-1; D is ambiguous. This CDR3 comprises 12 residues. Germline assignment: CDR1 MDHEN and CDR2 SYDVKM. V lost 10 bases, J lost 12 bases, and 21 bases lay in between.

The chain carries TRBV9 and TRBJ1-3; perhaps TRBD1 as D (5 bases). The CDR3 consists of 15 residues. Per germline, CDR1 SGDLS and CDR2 YYNGEE. V was pared by 3 bases and J by 3 bases, with 13 bases between. The CDR3 reads CASSATANLGNTIYF. The CDR3, as DNA: TGTGCCAGCAGCGCGACAGCTAACCTTGGAAACACCATATATTTT. Using reference TRBV9 and TRBJ1-3 for the parts outside the CDR3, the full variable domain is DSGVTQTPKHLITATGQRVTLRCSPRSGDLSVYWYQQSLDQGLQFLIQYYNGEERAKGNILERFSAQQFPDLHSELNLSSLELGDSALYFCASSATANLGNTIYFGEGSWLTVV.

The V call is TRBV10-3, the J call TRBJ2-1; TRBD2 agrees at 8 bases. The CDR3 totals 18 residues. Per germline, CDR1 ENHRY and CDR2 SYGVKD. V was clipped by 3 bases and J by 1 base; unmatched bases: 11. The CDR3 DNA sequence: TGTGCCATCAGTGACCCGACGGGTAGCGGGGAATCCTACAATGAGCAGTTCTTC. Translated, it gives CAISDPTGSGESYNEQFF.

The V call is TRBV30, the J call TRBJ1-1; D is possibly TRBD1 (5 bases). This CDR3 is built from 15 residues. The V gene's germline CDR1 is GTSNPN and CDR2 SVGIG (reference sequence). V lost 1 base to trimming and J lost 4 bases, with 16 bases between them. CDR3 protein: CAWSDPRGRGTEAFF. As DNA, the CDR3 is TGTGCCTGGAGTGACCCACGGGGTAGGGGCACTGAAGCTTTCTTT.

The J gene is TRBJ2-3, the V gene TRBV2; 7 bases line up with TRBD1. The J segment lost 1 base and the V segment lost 6 bases, leaving 4 bases of the junction unmatched. This CDR3 region has 14 residues. Per the germline V gene, CDR1 is SNHLY and CDR2 is FYNNEI. DNA for the CDR3: TGTGCCAGCAGAAGGGGGCCTGGCACAGATACGCAGTATTTT. Amino acids: CASRRGPGTDTQYF.

J is TRBJ1-2 and V is TRBV7-2; D remains unclear. CDR3 size: 15 residues. Deletions cut 2 bases from V and 4 bases from J, with 14 bases between. CDR1 and CDR2 (germline): SGHTA, FQGNSA. The CDR3, as DNA: TGTGCCAGCAGCTTAACTTACAGCCAACCCTATGGCTACACCTTC. Amino acids: CASSLTYSQPYGYTF.

This chain links TRBV3-1 (or the pseudogene TRBV3-2) with TRBJ2-5; TRBD2 matches 11 bases. Germline CDR1 and CDR2: LGHDT and YNNKEL (reference sequence). The CDR3 consists of 16 residues. Trimming took 0 bases from V and 5 from J; bases not matched to a gene: 5. The CDR3 region is CASSQEVAGGSETQYF. CDR3 bases: TGTGCCAGCAGCCAAGAGGTAGCGGGAGGGTCGGAGACCCAGTACTTC.

V gene TRBV10-3 combines with J gene TRBJ2-2; D remains unclear. The CDR3 runs 13 residues. CDR1 and CDR2 (germline): ENHRY, SYGVKD. Trimming removed 0 bases from V and 3 bases from J, with 2 bases in between. The CDR3 coding sequence is TGTGCCATCAGTGAGTCAGACACCGGGGAGCTGTTTTTT. Translation: CAISESDTGELFF.

The genes are TRBV27 and TRBJ1-3; D is undetermined. The V gene lost 4 bases and the J gene lost 2 bases, with 12 bases spanning the gap. Germline values: CDR1 MNHEY, CDR2 SMNVEV (reference sequence). The CDR3 extends over 15 amino acids. CDR3 DNA: TGTGCCAGCAGTTCCCGGGGATTGACTGGAAACACCATATATTTT. Its translation is CASSSRGLTGNTIYF.

The chain's CDR3 is CASSLATGPLMNTEAFF. The CDR3 DNA sequence: TGTGCCAGCAGCTTAGCGACAGGGCCGTTGATGAACACTGAAGCTTTCTTT. This sequence joins TRBV7-2 and TRBJ1-1, with 7 bases that match TRBD1. This CDR3 is 17 amino acids long. The junction had 7 bases not matched to a gene; V was cut back by 0 bases and J by 0 bases. In germline, CDR1 is SGHTA, CDR2 FQGNSA.

The gene calls are TRBV5-5 and TRBJ2-7, with TRBD1 matching 8 bases. The trim removed 4 bases at V and 0 bases at J, leaving 12 bases unmatched. Per germline, CDR1 SGHKS and CDR2 YYEKEE (reference sequence). The CDR3 length is 17 residues. The CDR3 protein is CASSGLPGQGSSYEQYF. Here the CDR3 DNA reads TGTGCCAGCAGCGGACTCCCTGGACAGGGCAGCTCCTACGAGCAGTACTTC. The full variable domain, with the rest looked up from reference TRBV5-5 and TRBJ2-7, is DAGVTQSPTHLIKTRGQQVTLRCSPISGHKSVSWYQQVLGQGPQFIFQYYEKEERGRGNFPDRFSARQFPNYSSELNVNALLLGDSALYLCASSGLPGQGSSYEQYFGPGTRLTVT.

The rearrangement joins TRBV5-1 to TRBJ2-3, with 9 nucleotides matching TRBD2. CDR3 length equals 14 residues. Germline V gene sequence: CDR1 SGHRS, CDR2 YFSETQ. Trimming at V came to 4 bases and at J to 4 bases, leaving 4 bases not matched to a gene. CDR3 loop: CASSPLAGPDTQYF. In nucleotides, the CDR3 is TGCGCCAGCAGCCCCCTAGCGGGGCCAGATACGCAGTATTTT. Combining the CDR3 with reference TRBV5-1 and TRBJ2-3 gives the whole variable domain KAGVTQTPRYLIKTRGQQVTLSCSPISGHRSVSWYQQTPGQGLQFLFEYFSETQRNKGNFPGRFSGRQFSNSRSEMNVSTLELGDSALYLCASSPLAGPDTQYFGPGTRLTVL.

This chain uses TRBV18 with TRBJ2-3; D may be TRBD1 or TRBD2 (5 bases each). Between the trimmed V and J ends, which lost 2 bases and 5 bases, there was a span of 14 bases. Germline CDR1 KGHSH, CDR2 LQKENI. The CDR3 is 15 residues long. The CDR3, as DNA: TGTGCCAGCTCACCAAATGCAGGGACGAGAGATACGCAGTATTTT. It translates to CASSPNAGTRDTQYF.

V usage is TRBV28 and J usage is TRBJ1-2, with a possible D match to TRBD1 (6 bases). There are 13 residues in the CDR3. Germline loops: CDR1 MDHEN, CDR2 SYDVKM. Trimming pared 3 bases from V and 8 bases from J, leaving 13 bases between. The CDR3 DNA is TGTGCCAGCAGTTTGTTGTCAGGGGAGGGCTACACCTTC. As protein: CASSLLSGEGYTF.

The CDR3 here is CASSQDPASPTF. As DNA, the CDR3 is TGTGCCAGCAGCCAAGATCCGGCATCCCCCACCTTC. The J gene is TRBJ1-2, the V gene TRBV3-1 (or the pseudogene TRBV3-2); D gene uncertain. The germline gives CDR1 LGHDT, CDR2 YNNKEL (reference sequence). V was pared by 0 bases and J by 13 bases, with 12 bases between. The CDR3 spans 12 residues.

In its sample, this clone was seen a few times. V usage is TRBV7-2 and J usage is TRBJ2-3, with 11 nucleotides matching TRBD2. This CDR3 region has 17 residues. The J segment lost 4 bases and the V segment lost 1 base, leaving 7 bases of the junction unmatched. CDR1 SGHTA and CDR2 FQGNSA come from the germline V gene. The CDR3 coding sequence is TGTGCCAGCAGCTTAGGGCTACTAGCGGGGGAATCAGATACGCAGTATTTT. Residues: CASSLGLLAGESDTQYF.

The CDR3 loop reads CASSVSINTEAFF. The CDR3 coding sequence is TGTGCCAGCAGTGTCTCTATTAACACTGAAGCTTTCTTT. V gene TRBV6-4 combines with J gene TRBJ1-1; D gene uncertain. V lost 4 bases and J lost 2, with 8 bases in between. Germline lookup yields CDR1 MRHNA and CDR2 SNTAGT. This CDR3 is built from 13 residues.

The chain couples TRBV28 to TRBJ2-7, with TRBD2 matching over 8 bases. CDR3 size: 12 residues. With V trimmed by 3 bases and J by 11 bases, 6 bases remained unmatched. The V gene's germline CDR1 is MDHEN and CDR2 SYDVKM. The CDR3 is CASSFTGLVEYF. The DNA for the CDR3 is TGTGCCAGCAGTTTTACGGGACTAGTGGAGTACTTC.

This chain uses TRBV6-1 with TRBJ2-1, with 9 bases aligning to TRBD2. The CDR3 has 15 residues. J lost 3 bases, V lost 3 bases, and 3 bases had no gene match. CDR1 is MNHNS and CDR2 is SASEGT in the germline V gene. The CDR3 loop is CASSDSGSLYNEQFF. CDR3 nucleotide sequence: TGTGCCAGCAGTGATAGCGGGAGCCTCTACAATGAGCAGTTCTTC.

The rearrangement uses TRBV27 and TRBJ2-1; possible D gene TRBD2, 5 bases. With 6 bases removed from V and 0 bases from J, the gap between germline ends came to 24 bases. CDR3 length: 19 residues. CDR1 and CDR2 from the germline V gene are MNHEY and SMNVEV (reference sequence). The CDR3 DNA reads as TGTGCCAGCAGCCAAATAGGGAGTCGGACCGAGGGCTCCTACAATGAGCAGTTCTTC. This codes for CASSQIGSRTEGSYNEQFF.

The chain uses TRBV25-1 and TRBJ2-1; D is unresolved. CDR1 is MGHDK and CDR2 is SYGVNS in the germline V gene. The CDR3 covers 16 residues. Trimming removed 7 bases at V and 8 bases at J, with 24 bases between. CDR3 protein: CASIPIFPFFGDEQFF. In DNA, the CDR3 is TGTGCCAGCATTCCCATCTTCCCCTTTTTTGGGGATGAGCAGTTCTTC.